This TCR beta chain emerged from a study of T cell responses to AZD1222 COVID-19 vaccine. This table comes from immunoSEQ multiplex PCR, and its TCRdb copy is limited to in-frame clones, with some not included. The profile shows tens of thousands of clones, roughly 90% of them singletons. The sample consisted of peripheral blood, taken 28 days after the second AZD1222 dose. The source is an adult who received the AZD1222 COVID-19 vaccine.

The DNA of the CDR3 is TGCGCCAGCAGCTTTTCTCCGGGACAGTCCACTGAAGCTTTCTTT. This encodes CASSFSPGQSTEAFF. The chain joins TRBV5-1 to TRBJ1-1; 7 nucleotides match TRBD1. V trimming: 2 bases; J trimming: 4 bases; junction bases outside the gene matches: 8. Germline values: CDR1 SGHRS, CDR2 YFSETQ. The CDR3 sequence is 15 residues long.